This passage covers 2 T cell receptor beta chains from one sample sequenced in a study of Ad26.COV2.S vaccination and SARS-CoV-2 variants. This sample's treatment: some 19 received Ad26.COV2.S at low or high dose, single or two shots; 5 received placebo; per-sample allocation not given. On day 63 after the first injection, vaccine and placebo recipients gave samples. Libraries were prepared by immunoSEQ multiplex PCR; TCRdb keeps only in-frame clonotypes and omits some of them. Among 350,000 to 600,000 clones, 89% were seen once, and the ten largest hold more than 1.5%. Sequenced here: peripheral blood, sampled in a trial of Ad26.COV2.S vaccine versus placebo. The receptor set was obtained from a person between 18 and 59 years old who received the Ad26.COV2.S COVID-19 vaccine or a placebo.

A note on this clone: The sample holds other DNA sequences that translate to the same CDR3. The chain employs TRBV6-5 and TRBJ2-3, with 7 bases identical to TRBD2. CDR3 length equals 13 residues. CDR1 MNHEY and CDR2 SVGAGI come from the germline V gene. Trimming removed 8 bases from V and 2 bases from J; junction bases left unmatched: 4. CDR3 residues: CASSGLSTDTQYF. CDR3 nucleotide sequence: TGTGCCAGCTCGGGACTATCCACAGATACGCAGTATTTT.

The gene calls are TRBV2 and TRBJ2-7; 7 nucleotides line up with TRBD1. The CDR3 runs to 18 residues. J lost 1 base, V lost 5 bases, and 17 bases had no gene match. Germline V lookup: CDR1 SNHLY, CDR2 FYNNEI. CDR3 in DNA: TGTGCCAGCAGTCCCACCCTTTCCCATCGGGACAGATCCTACGAGCAGTACTTC. It is translated as CASSPTLSHRDRSYEQYF.